This T cell receptor beta chain came from a study of beta chain features in type 1 diabetes. Regarding the study as a whole: Within each of all four CD4+ subsets, Type 1 diabetes patients had TCRB CDR3s that were moderately but significantly shorter.

Germline loops: CDR1 SGHTA, CDR2 FQGNSA. The trim removed 3 bases at V and 8 bases at J, leaving 5 bases unmatched. The CDR3 is made up of 13 amino acids. Expressed TCRB transcripts were sequenced, since all the RNA that had been isolated was reverse transcribed. The table came from immunoSEQ multiplex PCR; TCRdb's copy has only in-frame clones and leaves some out. The sample consists of 150,000 to 180,000 clones, 10% of them appearing once. This clone was seen more than once but under ten times. Antigen unknown. The V call is TRBV7-2, the J call TRBJ1-2; TRBD1 aligns across 8 bases. The sequenced sample consisted of central memory CD4+ T cells from blood. This sequence was found in a man aged 25 to 40 with type 1 diabetes. CDR3 amino acids: CASSFTQGGGYTF. In nucleotides, the CDR3 is TGTGCCAGCAGCTTTACACAGGGGGGAGGCTACACCTTC.